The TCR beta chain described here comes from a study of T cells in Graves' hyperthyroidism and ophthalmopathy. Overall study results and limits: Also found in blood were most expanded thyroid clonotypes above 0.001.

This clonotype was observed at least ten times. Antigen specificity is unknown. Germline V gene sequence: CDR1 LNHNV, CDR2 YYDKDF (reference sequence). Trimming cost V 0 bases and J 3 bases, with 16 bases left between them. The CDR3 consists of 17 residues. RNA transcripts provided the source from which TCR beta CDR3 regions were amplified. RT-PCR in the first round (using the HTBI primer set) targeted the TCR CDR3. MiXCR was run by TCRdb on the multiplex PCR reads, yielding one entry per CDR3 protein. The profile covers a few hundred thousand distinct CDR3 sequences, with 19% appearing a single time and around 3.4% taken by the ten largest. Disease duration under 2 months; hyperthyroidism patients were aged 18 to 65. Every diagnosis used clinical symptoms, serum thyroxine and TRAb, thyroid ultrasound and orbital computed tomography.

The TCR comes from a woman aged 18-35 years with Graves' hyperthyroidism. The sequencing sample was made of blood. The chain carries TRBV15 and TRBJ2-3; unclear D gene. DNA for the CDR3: TGTGCCACCAGCAGAGATCGTTTCTACAGCCCTACAGATACGCAGTATTTT. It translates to CATSRDRFYSPTDTQYF. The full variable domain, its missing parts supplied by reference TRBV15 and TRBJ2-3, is DAMVIQNPRYQVTQFGKPVTLSCSQTLNHNVMYWYQQKSSQAPKLLFHYYDKDFNNEADTPDNFQSRRPNTSFCFLDIRSPGLGDTAMYLCATSRDRFYSPTDTQYFGPGTRLTVL.